This T cell receptor (beta chain) was retrieved from a study of OX40 agonist ivuxolimab in advanced cancers. Systemic immunosuppression or autoimmune disease history was grounds to exclude patients. The CDR3 extends over 12 amino acids. V was pared by 5 bases and J by 1 base, with 9 bases between. Germline V gene sequence: CDR1 GTSNPN, CDR2 SVGIG (reference sequence). TCRdb keeps only in-frame clones here, not all; method: immunoSEQ multiplex PCR. The repertoire holds roughly 18,000 clones, around 83% seen once, with roughly 13% in the top ten. Here the sequenced sample was CD4+ or CD8+ T cells sorted from blood, taken in a trial of the OX40 agonist ivuxolimab. V gene TRBV30 combines with J gene TRBJ2-7; weak D call: TRBD1 (5 bases). The sequence was obtained from an adult with an advanced solid tumor such as melanoma, head and neck, liver or kidney cancer. CDR3 residues: CAWSRQSYEQYF. The CDR3 nucleotides read TGTGCCTGGTCTCGACAGTCCTACGAGCAGTACTTC.